One sample yielded the 14 T cell receptor beta chains listed below, sequenced in a study of OX40 agonist ivuxolimab in advanced cancers. Sequenced by immunoSEQ multiplex PCR; TCRdb stores in-frame clones only, minus some. The sample includes some 40,000 clones, about nine tenths of them seen just once. The sample consisted of CD4+ or CD8+ T cells sorted from blood, taken in a trial of the OX40 agonist ivuxolimab. These receptors originate from an adult with an advanced solid tumor such as melanoma, head and neck, liver or kidney cancer.

The V gene is TRBV7-9, the J gene TRBJ2-5; no clear D. Looked up from germline, CDR1 is SEHNR and CDR2 is FQNEAQ (reference sequence). Trimming stripped 5 bases from V and 2 bases from J, with 18 bases between. CDR3 length: 16 residues. The CDR3 sequence: CASSRSIGRLQETQYF. CDR3 sequence (DNA): TGTGCCAGCAGCCGCTCCATTGGGCGGTTACAAGAGACCCAGTACTTC.

The rearrangement links TRBV27 to TRBJ2-7; 9 bases align to TRBD1. The CDR3 is made up of 15 amino acids. The V gene's germline CDR1 is MNHEY and CDR2 SMNVEV (reference sequence). Trimming cost V 0 bases and J 1 base; bases outside gene matches: 1. In DNA form, the CDR3 reads TGTGCCAGCAGTTTATCGGGACAGGGTTCCTACGAGCAGTACTTC. Amino acid sequence: CASSLSGQGSYEQYF.

This rearrangement joins TRBV2 to TRBJ2-3; 7 positions agree with TRBD2. This CDR3 is built from 14 residues. V trimming: 2 bases; J trimming: 4 bases; junction bases outside the gene matches: 3. CDR1 is SNHLY and CDR2 is FYNNEI in the germline V gene. The CDR3 DNA reads as TGTGCCAGCAGTGAACTTCGGGAGGCAGATACGCAGTATTTT. The encoded protein is CASSELREADTQYF.

The J gene is TRBJ2-3, the V gene TRBV19, with D perhaps given as TRBD1 or TRBD2 (5 bases each). V was clipped by 0 bases and J by 6 bases, with 19 bases between them. The CDR3 extends over 17 amino acids. The germline V gene has CDR1 LNHDA and CDR2 SQIVND (reference sequence). The CDR3 nucleotides are TGTGCCAGTAGTATAGATCTCCGAGGGGCTCTGAGCGATACGCAGTATTTT. Protein product: CASSIDLRGALSDTQYF.

The chain links TRBV29-1 to TRBJ2-1; 15 bases agree with TRBD2. Germline V gene sequence: CDR1 SQVTM, CDR2 ANQGSEA. Trimming took 2 bases from V and 9 from J; bases not matched to a gene: 8. The CDR3 totals 16 residues. The CDR3 region has the DNA TGCAGCGTTGAAAAAGGGACTAGCGGGAGGTCCAGTGAGCAGTTCTTC. Its translation is CSVEKGTSGRSSEQFF.

The chain recombines TRBV7-9 with TRBJ2-4; D possibly corresponds to TRBD1 (6 bases). V was clipped by 5 bases and J by 8 bases, with 19 bases between them. There are 15 residues in the CDR3. Germline CDR1 SEHNR, CDR2 FQNEAQ (reference sequence). CDR3 amino acids: CASSPPGGGLDIQYF. The CDR3 DNA is TGTGCCAGCAGCCCACCGGGTGGGGGCTTAGACATTCAGTACTTC.

This chain joins TRBV6-4 and TRBJ2-1; the D is unclear. V was trimmed by 4 bases and J by 3 bases, leaving 13 bases between them. Germline loops: CDR1 MRHNA, CDR2 SNTAGT. CDR3 length: 15 amino acids. CDR3 coding DNA: TGTGCCAGCAGTGTCGAGGCTGGTGGCTACAATGAGCAGTTCTTC. It codes for CASSVEAGGYNEQFF.

The chain joins TRBV30 to TRBJ1-4; TRBD1 might be the D (6 bases). From germline, CDR1 is GTSNPN and CDR2 SVGIG (reference sequence). The CDR3 loop spans 15 amino acids. The V end lost 0 bases, the J end lost 5 bases, and 13 bases lay between the germline ends. CDR3 in amino acids: CAWSVLQGPNEKLFF. The CDR3 DNA follows: TGTGCCTGGAGTGTACTACAGGGACCAAATGAAAAACTGTTTTTT.

CDR3 region: CASTAAGTHEQFF. CDR3 sequence (DNA): TGTGCCAGCACAGCCGCAGGGACGCATGAGCAGTTCTTC. The V and J genes are TRBV19 and TRBJ2-1; D assignment may be TRBD1 or TRBD2 (5 bases each). The CDR3 length is 13 residues. Germline V gene lookup returns CDR1 LNHDA and CDR2 SQIVND (reference sequence). Deletions cut 9 bases from V and 8 bases from J, with 17 bases between.

V gene TRBV28 combines with J gene TRBJ2-7; no firm D call. The CDR3 runs 12 residues. Between the trimmed V and J ends, which lost 5 bases and 3 bases, there was a span of 8 bases. CDR1 is MDHEN, CDR2 SYDVKM, per germline. The CDR3 spells CASSPDNYEQYF. CDR3 nucleotide sequence: TGTGCCAGCAGTCCCGACAACTACGAGCAGTACTTC.

In its sample, this clone was seen a few times. The V and J genes are TRBV28 and TRBJ2-2; D unclear. Germline CDR1 and CDR2: MDHEN and SYDVKM. The V gene lost 1 base and the J gene lost 8 bases, with 2 bases spanning the gap. This CDR3 has 11 residues. In DNA, the CDR3 is TGTGCCAGCAGTTTATCAGGGGAGCTGTTTTTT. Its protein product is CASSLSGELFF.

The count of this clone is one. The gene calls are TRBV7-9 and TRBJ2-7; possibly TRBD1 for D (5 bases). Trimming cost V 0 bases and J 5 bases, with 14 bases left between them. There are 15 residues in the CDR3. The germline CDR1 and CDR2 sequences are SEHNR and FQNEAQ (reference sequence). In DNA, the CDR3 is TGTGCCAGCAGCTTAGCGCAGGGTTCTTGGAACGAGCAGTACTTC. This sequence encodes CASSLAQGSWNEQYF.

The chain carries TRBV15 and TRBJ1-5, with TRBD1 matching over 10 bases. The germline CDR1 and CDR2 sequences are LNHNV and YYDKDF (reference sequence). This CDR3 has 15 residues. Germline trimming cut 1 base from V and 6 bases from J; bases unmatched to any gene: 3. This CDR3 is CATSRAGTGVQPQHF. The CDR3 coding sequence is TGTGCCACCAGCAGAGCCGGGACAGGGGTTCAGCCCCAGCATTTT. The full variable domain, its missing parts supplied by reference TRBV15 and TRBJ1-5, is DAMVIQNPRYQVTQFGKPVTLSCSQTLNHNVMYWYQQKSSQAPKLLFHYYDKDFNNEADTPDNFQSRRPNTSFCFLDIRSPGLGDTAMYLCATSRAGTGVQPQHFGDGTRLSIL.

The rearrangement joins TRBV5-8 to TRBJ2-1, with 8 bases that match TRBD2. The CDR3 contains 16 residues. V dropped 3 bases and J dropped 4; count of bases not matched to a gene: 9. Germline assignment: CDR1 SGHTS and CDR2 YDEGEE. In DNA, the CDR3 is TGTGCCAGCAGCTGGTTAAAGCGGGAGAATTACAATGAGCAGTTCTTC. This sequence encodes CASSWLKRENYNEQFF.